The clone carrying this T cell receptor (beta chain) was observed a few times. The sample is drawn from a study of T-cell reconstitution after alpha-beta-depleted transplantation in children. Using unique molecular identifiers, the investigators prepared the TCRbeta library. TCRdb re-called the PCR reads through MiXCR, storing one row per CDR3 protein. The sample has 500,000 or so distinct CDR3 sequences, about 31% seen once. Germline lookup yields CDR1 LGHNA and CDR2 YSLEER. The CDR3 has 17 amino acids. The V gene lost 0 bases and the J gene lost 4 bases, with 16 bases spanning the gap. The sequence came from a human donor who donated a stem cell graft to a child with aplastic anemia. Sequenced here: PBMCs from the stem cell graft donor, sampled from the stem cell graft. The chain links TRBV4-3 to TRBJ2-1; D is undetermined. The CDR3 coding sequence is TGCGCCAGCAGCCAAGACGAAACTGGACGTCGGTACAATGAGCAGTTCTTC. It is translated as CASSQDETGRRYNEQFF.